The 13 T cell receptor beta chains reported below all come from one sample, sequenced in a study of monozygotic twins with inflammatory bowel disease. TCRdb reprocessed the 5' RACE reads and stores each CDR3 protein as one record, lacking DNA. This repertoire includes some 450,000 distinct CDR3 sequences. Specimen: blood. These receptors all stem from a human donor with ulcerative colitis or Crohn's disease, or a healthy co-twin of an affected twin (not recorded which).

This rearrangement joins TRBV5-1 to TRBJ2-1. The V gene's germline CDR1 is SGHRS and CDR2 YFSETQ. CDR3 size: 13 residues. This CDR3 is CASTREPGNEQFF.

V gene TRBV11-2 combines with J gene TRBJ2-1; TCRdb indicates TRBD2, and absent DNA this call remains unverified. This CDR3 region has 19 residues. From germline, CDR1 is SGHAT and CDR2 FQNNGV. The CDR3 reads CASSLEGASGRMGRNEQFF. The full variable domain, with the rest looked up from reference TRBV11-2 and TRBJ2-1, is EAGVAQSPRYKIIEKRQSVAFWCNPISGHATLYWYQQILGQGPKLLIQFQNNGVVDDSQLPKDRFSAERLKGVDSTLKIQPAKLEDSAVYLCASSLEGASGRMGRNEQFFGPGTRLTVL.

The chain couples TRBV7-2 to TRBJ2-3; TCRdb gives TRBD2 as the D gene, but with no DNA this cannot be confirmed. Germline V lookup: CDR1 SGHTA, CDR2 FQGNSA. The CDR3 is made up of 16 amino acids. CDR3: CASSLGPPQSGGTQYF. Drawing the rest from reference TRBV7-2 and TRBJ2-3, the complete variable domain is GAGVSQSPSNKVTEKGKDVELRCDPISGHTALYWYRQSLGQGLEFLIYFQGNSAPDKSGLPSDRFSAERTGGSVSTLTIQRTQQEDSAVYLCASSLGPPQSGGTQYFGPGTRLTVL.

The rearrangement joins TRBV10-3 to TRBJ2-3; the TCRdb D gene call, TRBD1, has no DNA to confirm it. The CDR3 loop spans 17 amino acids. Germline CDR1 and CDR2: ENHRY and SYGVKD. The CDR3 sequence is CAIRDLTSGGRTDTQYF.

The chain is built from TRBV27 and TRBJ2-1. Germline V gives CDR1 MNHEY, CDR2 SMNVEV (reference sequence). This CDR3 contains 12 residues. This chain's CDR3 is CASSTISNEQFF.

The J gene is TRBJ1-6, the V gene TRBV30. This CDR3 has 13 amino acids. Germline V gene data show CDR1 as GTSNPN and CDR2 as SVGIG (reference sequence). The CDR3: CAWSKDLNSPLHF.

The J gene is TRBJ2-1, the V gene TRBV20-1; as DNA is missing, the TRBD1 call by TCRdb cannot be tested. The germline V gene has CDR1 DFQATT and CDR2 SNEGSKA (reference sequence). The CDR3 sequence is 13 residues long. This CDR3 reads CSALRGGYNEQFF.

The CDR3: CASSPARGLYNEQFF. The chain couples TRBV18 to TRBJ2-1. CDR3 length equals 15 residues. CDR1 KGHSH and CDR2 LQKENI come from the germline V gene.

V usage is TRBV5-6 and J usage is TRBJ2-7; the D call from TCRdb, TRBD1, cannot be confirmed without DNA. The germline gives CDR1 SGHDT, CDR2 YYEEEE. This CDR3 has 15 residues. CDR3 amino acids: CASSSRDRGPRVQYF.

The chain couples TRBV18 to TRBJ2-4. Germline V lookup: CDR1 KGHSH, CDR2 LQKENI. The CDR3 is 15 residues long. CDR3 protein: CASSPPGTSGNIQYF.

The CDR3: CASSLVPARTSGSSEETQYF. The rearrangement links TRBV11-2 to TRBJ2-5; TCRdb's assignment of TRBD2 cannot be checked, as there is no DNA. CDR1 and CDR2 (germline): SGHAT, FQNNGV. This CDR3 contains 20 residues.

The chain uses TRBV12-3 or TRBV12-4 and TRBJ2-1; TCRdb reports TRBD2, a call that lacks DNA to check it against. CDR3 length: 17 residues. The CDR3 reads CASSLPEAGAVFNEQFF.

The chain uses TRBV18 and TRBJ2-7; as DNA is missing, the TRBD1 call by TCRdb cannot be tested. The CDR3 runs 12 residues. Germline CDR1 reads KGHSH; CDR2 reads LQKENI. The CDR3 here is CASSLGQGSSNF.